Listed below are T cell receptor beta chains from one sample, sequenced in a study of response to subunit inactivated influenza vaccine. A single record per CDR3 protein comes from TCRdb applying MiXCR to the RT-PCR reads. The top ten hold 6% to 7% of the sample, which has 650,000 to 850,000 distinct CDR3 sequences, around 14% seen once. Sequencing was performed on PBMCs from blood, taken about 14 days before vaccination. The receptors were sampled from a man aged 45-60 years who received an inactivated influenza vaccine. Both conserved end residues are part of each CDR3. A D gene is named only where the DNA matches it firmly. Clone size is stated in some rows and not others, as once, few, many or a class when expanded.

clone size | J gene | D gene | V gene | CDR3 protein | CDR3 DNA
few | TRBJ2-1 | NA | TRBV7-2 | CASSPARVDNEQFF | TGTGCCAGCAGCCCCGCCAGGGTAGACAATGAGCAGTTCTTC
NA | TRBJ2-1 | NA | TRBV28 | CASSTGINNEQFF | TGTGCCAGCAGTACGGGGATCAACAATGAGCAGTTCTTC
NA | TRBJ1-1 | NA | TRBV25-1 | CASSGRGSGNTEAFF | TGTGCCAGCAGTGGGAGGGGCAGTGGAAACACTGAAGCTTTCTTT
many | TRBJ2-7 | NA | TRBV20-1 | CSATDSAYYEQYF | TGCAGTGCTACGGACAGTGCCTACTACGAGCAGTACTTC
NA | TRBJ2-1 | TRBD1 | TRBV27 | CASSLGTGGNNEQFF | TGTGCCAGCAGTTTAGGGACAGGGGGCAACAATGAGCAGTTCTTC
few | TRBJ1-2 | TRBD1 | TRBV12-3/TRBV12-4 | CASSARDSYGYTF | TGTGCCAGCAGTGCTCGGGACAGTTATGGCTACACCTTC
few | TRBJ1-2 | TRBD1 | TRBV20-1 | CSARQGGWNNVYGYTF | TGCAGTGCCAGACAGGGAGGCTGGAATAACGTTTATGGCTACACCTTC
NA | TRBJ2-2 | TRBD1 | TRBV7-9 | CASSSGGQGNTGELFF | TGTGCCAGCAGCTCGGGCGGACAGGGTAACACCGGGGAGCTGTTTTTT
few | TRBJ1-5 | TRBD1 | TRBV7-8 | CASSSRTGRKGNQPQHF | TGTGCCAGCAGCTCCCGGACAGGCCGGAAGGGCAATCAGCCCCAGCATTTT
NA | TRBJ2-1 | NA | TRBV7-9 | CASSLPRELGEQFF | TGTGCCAGCAGCCTACCCCGGGAGCTCGGTGAGCAGTTCTTC
few | TRBJ2-1 | TRBD2 | TRBV7-2 | CASSLIAGASYNEQFF | TGTGCCAGCAGCCTAATAGCGGGGGCCTCCTACAATGAGCAGTTCTTC
few | TRBJ2-7 | NA | TRBV4-1 | CASSRTEIYEQYF | TGCGCCAGCAGCCGGACAGAGATCTACGAGCAGTACTTC
few | TRBJ1-5 | NA | TRBV18 | CASSPFQGRQPQHF | TGTGCCAGCTCACCATTCCAGGGGAGGCAGCCCCAGCATTTT
NA | TRBJ1-2 | NA | TRBV6-1 | CASARLNYGYTF | TGTGCCAGCGCACGGCTTAACTATGGCTACACCTTC
few | TRBJ1-2 | NA | TRBV5-8 | CASSLPGRIYGYTF | TGTGCCAGCAGCTTGCCGGGACGGATCTATGGCTACACCTTC
few | TRBJ2-1 | TRBD2 | TRBV13 | CASSSSGTSGIPSSYNEQFF | TGTGCCAGCAGCTCCTCCGGGACTAGCGGGATCCCGAGCTCCTACAATGAGCAGTTCTTC
few | TRBJ1-4 | NA | TRBV9 | CASSGNGDGLGEKLFF | TGTGCCAGCAGCGGGAACGGGGATGGACTCGGTGAAAAACTGTTTTTT
few | TRBJ2-7 | TRBD1 | TRBV28 | CASSLYAGTGFDEQYF | TGTGCCAGCAGTTTATACGCGGGGACAGGGTTCGACGAGCAGTACTTC
few | TRBJ2-5 | NA | TRBV10-3 | CAISEFLPGPQETQYF | TGTGCCATCAGTGAGTTTCTGCCCGGCCCCCAAGAGACCCAGTACTTC
few | TRBJ2-3 | TRBD2 | TRBV20-1 | CSATGLASSDTQYF | TGCAGTGCTACGGGACTAGCGAGTTCCGATACGCAGTATTTT
NA | TRBJ2-5 | NA | TRBV6-2/TRBV6-3 | CASSLGRRRETQYF | TGTGCCAGCAGTCTTGGACGGCGTAGGGAGACCCAGTACTTC
NA | TRBJ2-7 | NA | TRBV7-2 | CASSPSRATSYEQYF | TGTGCCAGCAGCCCCAGCCGAGCAACTTCCTACGAGCAGTACTTC
NA | TRBJ2-2 | TRBD2 | TRBV2 | CTCCPLETSGRAAGELFF | TGTACCTGCTGCCCCCTCGAGACTAGCGGGAGGGCCGCCGGGGAGCTGTTTTTT
NA | TRBJ2-7 | TRBD1 | TRBV28 | CASTWTGSYEQYF | TGTGCCAGCACCTGGACAGGGTCCTACGAGCAGTACTTC
few | TRBJ2-5 | TRBD1 | TRBV2 | CASTPPSGRGETQYF | TGTGCCAGCACACCCCCCTCTGGCAGGGGGGAGACCCAGTACTTC
few | TRBJ2-2 | NA | TRBV5-5 | CASSPRIGQVGELFF | TGTGCCAGCAGTCCCCGTATTGGGCAGGTCGGGGAGCTGTTTTTT
NA | TRBJ1-1 | NA | TRBV4-1 | CASSPRGGVEAFF | TGCGCCAGCAGCCCCCGGGGGGGCGTTGAAGCTTTCTTT
few | TRBJ1-5 | NA | TRBV29-1 | CSVAGHSNQPQHF | TGCAGCGTTGCAGGGCATAGCAATCAGCCCCAGCATTTT
many | TRBJ2-2 | TRBD2 | TRBV2 | CASSENGGIGELFF | TGTGCCAGCAGTGAAAACGGGGGGATCGGGGAGCTGTTTTTT
few | TRBJ2-7 | TRBD1 | TRBV5-5 | CASSLAIRGLRREQYF | TGTGCCAGCAGCTTGGCCATCAGGGGGCTGAGGCGCGAGCAGTACTTC
NA | TRBJ1-1 | TRBD1 | TRBV27 | CASRVGTGFLGTEAFF | TGTGCCAGCAGGGTAGGGACAGGGTTTCTGGGCACTGAAGCTTTCTTT
NA | TRBJ1-4 | NA | TRBV7-8 | CASSSGGAFEKLFF | TGTGCCAGCAGCTCTGGGGGGGCATTTGAAAAACTGTTTTTT
NA | TRBJ2-5 | NA | TRBV29-1 | CSVERSGQETQYF | TGCAGCGTTGAAAGGAGCGGGCAAGAGACCCAGTACTTC
few | TRBJ1-1 | TRBD1 | TRBV20-1 | CSALQGSNTEAFF | TGCAGTGCTTTACAGGGGTCCAACACTGAAGCTTTCTTT
NA | TRBJ1-5 | NA | TRBV7-8 | CASSFGERAVGNQPQHF | TGTGCCAGCAGCTTCGGTGAAAGGGCTGTCGGCAATCAGCCCCAGCATTTT
few | TRBJ2-7 | NA | TRBV12-3/TRBV12-4 | CASRRTESSYEQYF | TGTGCCAGCAGACGGACAGAGAGCTCCTACGAGCAGTACTTC
NA | TRBJ2-5 | NA | TRBV5-1 | CASSLGRGYQETQYF | TGCGCCAGCAGCTTGGGTCGGGGGTACCAAGAGACCCAGTACTTC
few | TRBJ1-5 | NA | TRBV7-8 | CASSLGSRSGQPQHF | TGTGCCAGCAGCTTAGGTAGCAGGTCTGGTCAGCCCCAGCATTTT
NA | TRBJ2-3 | NA | TRBV18 | CASSPPETDTQYF | TGTGCCAGCTCACCACCGGAAACAGATACGCAGTATTTT
NA | TRBJ2-1 | TRBD2 | TRBV29-1 | CSVEAGTSGSIHNEQFF | TGCAGCGTTGAAGCCGGGACTAGCGGGAGTATCCACAATGAGCAGTTCTTC
few | TRBJ1-4 | NA | TRBV12-3/TRBV12-4 | CASSTRAEGPRKLFF | TGTGCCAGCAGTACCCGGGCGGAGGGGCCGAGAAAACTGTTTTTT
few | TRBJ2-7 | NA | TRBV20-1 | CSARNQLYEQYF | TGCAGTGCTAGAAACCAACTCTACGAGCAGTACTTC
many | TRBJ1-2 | TRBD1 | TRBV5-1 | CASSFTGAVGYTF | TGCGCCAGCAGCTTCACAGGGGCGGTCGGCTACACCTTC
NA | TRBJ2-5 | NA | TRBV20-1 | CSASYSGRGKTQYF | TGCAGTGCTAGTTATTCGGGGAGGGGGAAGACCCAGTACTTC
NA | TRBJ2-5 | NA | TRBV4-3 | CASSQDYRAQETQYF | TGCGCCAGCAGCCAAGATTACCGGGCCCAAGAGACCCAGTACTTC
NA | TRBJ1-2 | NA | TRBV5-6 | CASSFLITGDNYGYTF | TGTGCCAGCAGCTTCTTGATAACAGGAGATAACTATGGCTACACCTTC
NA | TRBJ2-7 | NA | TRBV27 | CASSLSETGTPYEQYF | TGTGCCAGCAGTTTATCCGAGACTGGGACACCCTACGAGCAGTACTTC
few | TRBJ2-1 | TRBD1 | TRBV5-1 | CASSLGTGGASYNEQFF | TGCGCCAGCAGCTTGGGGACAGGGGGCGCATCGTACAATGAGCAGTTCTTC
NA | TRBJ2-5 | TRBD2 | TRBV29-1 | CSVNPGTSKETQYF | TGCAGCGTTAACCCCGGGACTAGCAAAGAGACCCAGTACTTC
NA | TRBJ2-5 | NA | TRBV20-1 | CSARNPGRETQYF | TGCAGTGCTAGAAACCCGGGGCGTGAGACCCAGTACTTC
NA | TRBJ2-3 | NA | TRBV12-3/TRBV12-4 | CASRVDTTDTQYF | TGTGCCAGCAGAGTGGACACGACAGATACGCAGTATTTT
NA | TRBJ1-6 | NA | TRBV10-3 | CAISPQERSPLHF | TGTGCCATCAGCCCTCAGGAGAGGTCACCCCTCCACTTT
NA | TRBJ2-1 | TRBD2 | TRBV3-1 | CASSKGVSGGIYNEQFF | TGTGCCAGCAGCAAGGGAGTTAGCGGGGGGATCTACAATGAGCAGTTCTTC